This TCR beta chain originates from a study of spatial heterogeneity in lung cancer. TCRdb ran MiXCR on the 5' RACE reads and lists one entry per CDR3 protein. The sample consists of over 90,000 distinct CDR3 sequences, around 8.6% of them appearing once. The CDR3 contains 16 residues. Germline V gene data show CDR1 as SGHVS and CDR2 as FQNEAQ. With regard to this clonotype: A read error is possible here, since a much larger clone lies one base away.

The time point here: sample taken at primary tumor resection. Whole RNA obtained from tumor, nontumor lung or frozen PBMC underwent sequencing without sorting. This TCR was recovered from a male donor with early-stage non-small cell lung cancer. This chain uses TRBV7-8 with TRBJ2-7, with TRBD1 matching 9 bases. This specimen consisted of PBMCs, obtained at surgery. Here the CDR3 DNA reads TGTACCAGCAGCCCAATGCCGGGACAGGGCAACTACGAGCAGTACTTC. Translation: CTSSPMPGQGNYEQYF.